A single sample gave rise to the 32 T cell receptor beta chains below, sequenced in a study of control samples from healthy donors and cancer patients. Repertoires were generated with immunoSEQ multiplex PCR, while TCRdb's copy carries only in-frame clones and drops some. The sample has 51,000 or so clones, 75% to 85% seen once. Sequenced input: blood. These receptor sequences come from a man in his 70s in good health.

The rearrangement joins TRBV27 to TRBJ2-6, with 7 bases matching TRBD1. Germline V gene lookup returns CDR1 MNHEY and CDR2 SMNVEV (reference sequence). CDR3 length: 18 amino acids. J gave up 0 bases and V 2 bases, and 7 bases lay outside the gene matches. In DNA form, the CDR3 reads TGTGCCAGCAGTTTAGAGCCAGGGGGACCCTCTGGGGCCAACGTCCTGACTTTC. Translating gives CASSLEPGGPSGANVLTF.

The chain combines TRBV9 with TRBJ2-1, with TRBD1 identical over 8 bases. Germline V gives CDR1 SGDLS, CDR2 YYNGEE. This CDR3 has 14 amino acids. Trimming removed 4 bases from V and 5 bases from J; junction bases left unmatched: 5. The chain's CDR3 is CASSFGTGHNEQFF. DNA for the CDR3: TGTGCCAGCAGCTTTGGGACAGGACACAATGAGCAGTTCTTC. The complete variable domain, with remaining parts taken from reference TRBV9 and TRBJ2-1, reads DSGVTQTPKHLITATGQRVTLRCSPRSGDLSVYWYQQSLDQGLQFLIQYYNGEERAKGNILERFSAQQFPDLHSELNLSSLELGDSALYFCASSFGTGHNEQFFGPGTRLTVL.

This clone was seen once. The CDR3 protein is CASSSLGTRGETQYF. Here the CDR3 DNA reads TGCGCCAGCAGCTCTCTAGGAACTAGAGGAGAGACCCAGTACTTC. V gene TRBV5-1 combines with J gene TRBJ2-5; tentatively, D is TRBD2 (5 bases). Trimming shortened V by 3 bases and J by 4 bases, and 16 bases separated the two germline ends. Looked up from germline, CDR1 is SGHRS and CDR2 is YFSETQ. The CDR3 extends over 15 amino acids.

The chain combines TRBV29-1 with TRBJ2-2, with D unresolved. V was clipped by 4 bases and J by 6 bases, with 9 bases between them. The CDR3 has 12 amino acids. The V gene's germline CDR1 is SQVTM and CDR2 ANQGSEA. CDR3: CSVAKYAGELFF. CDR3 coding DNA: TGCAGCGTTGCGAAGTACGCCGGGGAGCTGTTTTTT.

The chain links TRBV5-1 to TRBJ2-2; D possibly corresponds to TRBD1 (6 bases). The CDR3 is 16 residues long. The V end was cut by 4 bases, the J end by 0 bases, with 13 bases between. Germline lookup yields CDR1 SGHRS and CDR2 YFSETQ. The CDR3 nucleotides read TGCGCCAGCAGCCTCGTGGGGGCTGCGAACACCGGGGAGCTGTTTTTT. As protein: CASSLVGAANTGELFF.

The chain carries TRBV18 and TRBJ2-7; weak D call: TRBD1 (6 bases). This CDR3 is built from 14 residues. The germline gives CDR1 KGHSH, CDR2 LQKENI. V lost 6 bases and J 2 bases, leaving 14 bases between the germline ends. DNA of the CDR3: TGTGCCAGCTCTCTTGACAGGTCTACCTACGAGCAGTACTTC. This translates into CASSLDRSTYEQYF. The variable domain in full, completed from reference TRBV18 and TRBJ2-7, reads NAGVMQNPRHLVRRRGQEARLRCSPMKGHSHVYWYRQLPEEGLKFMVYLQKENIIDESGMPKERFSAEFPKEGPSILRIQQVVRGDSAAYFCASSLDRSTYEQYFGPGTRLTVT.

The chain links TRBV29-1 to TRBJ2-5; D might be TRBD2 (6 bases). The CDR3 runs 11 residues. V was shortened by 7 bases and J by 4 bases, with 10 bases between the two germline ends. CDR1 and CDR2 (germline): SQVTM, ANQGSEA. The CDR3 nucleotides are TGCAGCGGGGGGGAGCGAGAGACCCAGTACTTC. Amino acids: CSGGERETQYF. Variable domain in full (rest from reference TRBV29-1 and TRBJ2-5): SAVISQKPSRDICQRGTSLTIQCQVDSQVTMMFWYRQQPGQSLTLIATANQGSEATYESGFVIDKFPISRPNLTFSTLTVSNMSPEDSSIYLCSGGERETQYFGPGTRLLVL.

The chain couples TRBV27 to TRBJ2-7; TRBD1 might be the D (5 bases). The germline V and J ends were trimmed by 2 bases and 3 bases, with 20 bases remaining between them. CDR3 length: 17 amino acids. Per germline, CDR1 MNHEY and CDR2 SMNVEV (reference sequence). As DNA, the CDR3 is TGTGCCAGCAGTTTAGGGTCCCTTGAGGACATATTCTACGAGCAGTACTTC. Translated: CASSLGSLEDIFYEQYF.

The V and J genes are TRBV5-1 and TRBJ1-2; D is undetermined. The V gene lost 3 bases and the J gene lost 5 bases, with 11 bases spanning the gap. From germline, CDR1 is SGHRS and CDR2 YFSETQ. This CDR3 has 13 residues. The CDR3 sequence is CASSSLSGYGYTF. CDR3 sequence (DNA): TGCGCCAGCAGCTCCTTATCTGGGTATGGCTACACCTTC.

The V gene is TRBV11-2, the J gene TRBJ2-1; TRBD1 matches at 8 bases. There are 15 residues in the CDR3. CDR1 is SGHAT, CDR2 FQNNGV, per germline. The J segment lost 8 bases and the V segment lost 3 bases, leaving 9 bases of the junction unmatched. The CDR3 DNA is TGTGCCAGCAGCTTTCCAGGGGGCCTTTTTTATGAGCAGTTCTTC. The encoded protein is CASSFPGGLFYEQFF.

The V and J genes are TRBV30 and TRBJ2-3; D is uncertain. Germline CDR1 and CDR2: GTSNPN and SVGIG (reference sequence). The germline V and J ends were trimmed by 0 bases and 5 bases, with 6 bases remaining between them. The CDR3 spans 12 residues. For the CDR3, the DNA is TGTGCCTGGAGTGTACGCGGAGATACGCAGTATTTT. Translated: CAWSVRGDTQYF. Full variable domain (remainder filled in from reference TRBV30 and TRBJ2-3): SQTIHQWPATLVQPVGSPLSLECTVEGTSNPNLYWYRQAAGRGLQLLFYSVGIGQISSEVPQNLSASRPQDRQFILSSKKLLLSDSGFYLCAWSVRGDTQYFGPGTRLTVL.

The gene calls are TRBV5-4 and TRBJ2-7, with 7 bases that match TRBD2. This CDR3 region has 12 residues. CDR1 is SGHNT, CDR2 YYREEE, per germline (reference sequence). Unmatched junction bases numbered 4, after V lost 7 bases and J lost 3 bases. Here the CDR3 DNA reads TGTGCCAGCGGCGGGGGAATCTACGAGCAGTACTTC. As protein: CASGGGIYEQYF.

The chain combines TRBV3-1 (or the pseudogene TRBV3-2) with TRBJ1-1, with D possibly TRBD1 on 5 matching bases. The CDR3 runs 13 residues. Trimming took 4 bases from V and 7 from J, leaving 13 bases between them. Germline V gives CDR1 LGHDT, CDR2 YNNKEL (reference sequence). The CDR3 nucleotides read TGTGCCAGCAGCCCGGGAGGGACGGGTGAAGCTTTCTTT. The encoded protein is CASSPGGTGEAFF.

The chain carries TRBV5-5 and TRBJ1-2, with D unresolved. The CDR3 loop spans 12 amino acids. CDR1 SGHKS and CDR2 YYEKEE come from the germline V gene (reference sequence). V lost 4 bases and J lost 4, with 8 bases in between. CDR3 in amino acids: CASSPDSYGYTF. The CDR3 DNA reads TGTGCCAGCAGCCCTGACTCCTATGGCTACACCTTC.

The chain couples TRBV19 to TRBJ2-7; D gene unclear. V lost 1 base and J lost 0, with 4 bases in between. The CDR3 contains 13 residues. Germline-derived CDR1 and CDR2 are LNHDA and SQIVND (reference sequence). The CDR3 sequence is CASSIGPSYEQYF. CDR3 nucleotides: TGTGCCAGTAGTATAGGGCCCTCCTACGAGCAGTACTTC.

This rearrangement joins TRBV13 to TRBJ1-2; 7 nucleotides match TRBD1. This CDR3 has 13 amino acids. V gave up 7 bases and J gave up 4 bases; unmatched junction bases: 6. CDR1 is PRHDT and CDR2 is FYEKMQ in the germline V gene (reference sequence). Here the CDR3 DNA reads TGTGCCAGCAAAGAACAGGGGCCCTATGGCTACACCTTC. Translated, it gives CASKEQGPYGYTF.

The table lists this clone with a few counts. This chain links TRBV11-2 with TRBJ2-7; a possible D gene is TRBD2 (6 bases). V shed 4 bases and J shed 2 bases, with 12 bases lying between them. CDR1 SGHAT and CDR2 FQNNGV come from the germline V gene. The CDR3 extends over 14 amino acids. The CDR3 coding sequence is TGTGCCAGCAGCTCCCCTCGGGGGACCTACGAGCAGTACTTC. Translated: CASSSPRGTYEQYF.

This clone showed up just a few times. This chain connects TRBV28 to TRBJ1-2; 8 bases align to TRBD1. CDR1 MDHEN and CDR2 SYDVKM come from the germline V gene. After removal of 4 bases from V and 5 bases from J, the junction contained 9 bases not matched to a gene. The length of the CDR3 is 15 residues. CDR3 nucleotides: TGTGCCAGCAGTTCAACAGGACAGGGATTGTATGGCTACACCTTC. Its protein is CASSSTGQGLYGYTF.

This clone appeared a few times. This chain joins TRBV13 and TRBJ2-1; D is possibly TRBD1 (5 bases). Per the germline V gene, CDR1 is PRHDT and CDR2 is FYEKMQ (reference sequence). With 5 bases removed from V and 0 bases from J, the gap between germline ends came to 26 bases. The CDR3 loop spans 20 amino acids. CDR3 bases: TGTGCCAGCAGCGTGTACGGAGTCAGGGCGACGTGGTACTCCTACAATGAGCAGTTCTTC. Amino acids: CASSVYGVRATWYSYNEQFF.

The chain has TRBV5-4 and TRBJ1-6, with 12 bases identical to TRBD1. The CDR3 runs 17 residues. In germline, CDR1 is SGHNT, CDR2 YYREEE (reference sequence). After removal of 3 bases from V and 2 bases from J, the junction contained 3 bases not matched to a gene. CDR3 nucleotides: TGTGCCAGCAGCTCCGGGACAGGGGGCGCCTATAATTCACCCCTCCACTTT. This encodes CASSSGTGGAYNSPLHF.

V is TRBV5-1 and J is TRBJ1-2; the D gene is possibly TRBD1 (6 bases). This CDR3 comprises 13 residues. The germline V gene has CDR1 SGHRS and CDR2 YFSETQ. Trimming removed 1 base from V and 6 bases from J, with 10 bases in between. CDR3 bases: TGCGCCAGCAGCTTGCCCGGGGGCCATGGCTACACCTTC. It encodes CASSLPGGHGYTF. Full variable domain (missing parts from reference TRBV5-1 and TRBJ1-2): KAGVTQTPRYLIKTRGQQVTLSCSPISGHRSVSWYQQTPGQGLQFLFEYFSETQRNKGNFPGRFSGRQFSNSRSEMNVSTLELGDSALYLCASSLPGGHGYTFGSGTRLTVV.

The CDR3 is CQSSARGSGEETF. The CDR3 nucleotides are TGTCAGTCTTCCGCGAGGGGAAGCGGGGAGGAGACCTTC. The V and J genes are TRBV28 and TRBJ1-2, with D possibly matching TRBD1 (5 bases). From germline, CDR1 is MDHEN and CDR2 SYDVKM. This CDR3 contains 13 residues.

The V gene is TRBV12-3 or TRBV12-4, the J gene TRBJ2-5, with D unresolved. The length of the CDR3 is 12 residues. V lost 1 base and J 5 bases, leaving 5 bases between the germline ends. The CDR3 here is CASSLVLETQYF. The CDR3 DNA reads TGTGCCAGCAGTTTAGTCCTGGAGACCCAGTACTTC.

This chain joins TRBV3-1 (or the pseudogene TRBV3-2) and TRBJ2-3; weak D call: TRBD2 (6 bases). Germline V gene lookup returns CDR1 LGHDT and CDR2 YNNKEL (reference sequence). Trimming took 2 bases from V and 1 from J, leaving 10 bases between them. This CDR3 contains 15 residues. The CDR3 DNA is TGTGCCAGCAGCCAATTCTCTAGCGGCACAGATACGCAGTATTTT. This encodes CASSQFSSGTDTQYF.

The V gene is TRBV11-2, the J gene TRBJ2-7, with D possibly being TRBD2 (7 bases). V was shortened by 5 bases and J by 2 bases, with 25 bases between the two germline ends. This CDR3 comprises 18 residues. Germline assignment: CDR1 SGHAT and CDR2 FQNNGV. This CDR3 reads CASSPVSRGAGETYEQYF. CDR3 in DNA: TGTGCCAGCAGCCCCGTTAGTCGGGGGGCAGGGGAGACCTACGAGCAGTACTTC.

The chain employs TRBV10-1 and TRBJ2-7, with TRBD2 as a possible D gene (6 bases). Trimming pared 2 bases from V and 4 bases from J, leaving 6 bases between. CDR3 length: 12 residues. Germline V CDR1 and CDR2: WNHNN, SYGVQD (reference sequence). The chain's CDR3 is CASSEAGYEQYF. The CDR3 region has the DNA TGCGCCAGCAGTGAGGCGGGATACGAGCAGTACTTC.

The chain has TRBV5-6 and TRBJ2-5, with 7 bases aligning to TRBD1. The CDR3 contains 15 residues. With 0 bases clipped from V and 5 bases from J, the junction kept 7 bases outside the gene matches. Germline-derived CDR1 and CDR2 are SGHDT and YYEEEE. CDR3 sequence (DNA): TGTGCCAGCAGCTTGGTAGACAGGGTGCGGGAGACCCAGTACTTC. Protein product: CASSLVDRVRETQYF.

This clone was observed a handful of times. The J gene is TRBJ2-7, the V gene TRBV6-1; 12 positions agree with TRBD2. The germline V gene encodes CDR1 MNHNS and CDR2 SASEGT. CDR3 length: 15 amino acids. V was pared by 1 base and J by 6 bases, with 4 bases of the junction left unmatched. The DNA of the CDR3 is TGTGCCAGCAGTGAAGGTGGACTAGCGGGACTCGAGCAGTACTTC. Translated: CASSEGGLAGLEQYF.

Here the CDR3 DNA reads TGTGCCAGCAGCCCACTCTCCGGGACCTGGGGCACTGAAGCTTTCTTT. Residues: CASSPLSGTWGTEAFF. The V and J genes are TRBV7-9 and TRBJ1-1, with D tentatively TRBD1 (5 bases). The V and J ends lost 5 bases and 4 bases respectively, with 20 bases between them. Germline CDR1 SEHNR, CDR2 FQNEAQ (reference sequence). The CDR3 sequence is 16 residues long.

The genes are TRBV6-1 and TRBJ1-6; unclear D gene. The V and J ends lost 4 bases and 10 bases respectively, with 20 bases between them. CDR1 MNHNS and CDR2 SASEGT come from the germline V gene. The CDR3 covers 16 residues. The CDR3 protein is CASSVFHQELRSPLHF. The CDR3 coding sequence is TGTGCCAGCAGTGTGTTCCACCAGGAGTTAAGGTCACCCCTCCACTTT.

The chain is built from TRBV6-5 and TRBJ1-1; tentative D call: TRBD1 (5 bases). Germline CDR1 MNHEY, CDR2 SVGAGI. Trimming stripped 3 bases from V and 4 bases from J, with 15 bases between. The CDR3 has 15 residues. This CDR3 is CASSYSPRVGTEAFF. The CDR3, as DNA: TGTGCCAGCAGTTATTCCCCCAGGGTCGGCACTGAAGCTTTCTTT.

V and J are TRBV28 and TRBJ2-7; D might be TRBD1 or TRBD2, each matching 6 bases. Looked up from germline, CDR1 is MDHEN and CDR2 is SYDVKM. The CDR3 extends over 14 amino acids. V was pared by 6 bases and J by 7 bases, with 19 bases between. The CDR3 bases are TGTGCCAGCAGCTCTCTGAGGGGGGCGCGGGAGCAGTACTTC. It codes for CASSSLRGAREQYF.